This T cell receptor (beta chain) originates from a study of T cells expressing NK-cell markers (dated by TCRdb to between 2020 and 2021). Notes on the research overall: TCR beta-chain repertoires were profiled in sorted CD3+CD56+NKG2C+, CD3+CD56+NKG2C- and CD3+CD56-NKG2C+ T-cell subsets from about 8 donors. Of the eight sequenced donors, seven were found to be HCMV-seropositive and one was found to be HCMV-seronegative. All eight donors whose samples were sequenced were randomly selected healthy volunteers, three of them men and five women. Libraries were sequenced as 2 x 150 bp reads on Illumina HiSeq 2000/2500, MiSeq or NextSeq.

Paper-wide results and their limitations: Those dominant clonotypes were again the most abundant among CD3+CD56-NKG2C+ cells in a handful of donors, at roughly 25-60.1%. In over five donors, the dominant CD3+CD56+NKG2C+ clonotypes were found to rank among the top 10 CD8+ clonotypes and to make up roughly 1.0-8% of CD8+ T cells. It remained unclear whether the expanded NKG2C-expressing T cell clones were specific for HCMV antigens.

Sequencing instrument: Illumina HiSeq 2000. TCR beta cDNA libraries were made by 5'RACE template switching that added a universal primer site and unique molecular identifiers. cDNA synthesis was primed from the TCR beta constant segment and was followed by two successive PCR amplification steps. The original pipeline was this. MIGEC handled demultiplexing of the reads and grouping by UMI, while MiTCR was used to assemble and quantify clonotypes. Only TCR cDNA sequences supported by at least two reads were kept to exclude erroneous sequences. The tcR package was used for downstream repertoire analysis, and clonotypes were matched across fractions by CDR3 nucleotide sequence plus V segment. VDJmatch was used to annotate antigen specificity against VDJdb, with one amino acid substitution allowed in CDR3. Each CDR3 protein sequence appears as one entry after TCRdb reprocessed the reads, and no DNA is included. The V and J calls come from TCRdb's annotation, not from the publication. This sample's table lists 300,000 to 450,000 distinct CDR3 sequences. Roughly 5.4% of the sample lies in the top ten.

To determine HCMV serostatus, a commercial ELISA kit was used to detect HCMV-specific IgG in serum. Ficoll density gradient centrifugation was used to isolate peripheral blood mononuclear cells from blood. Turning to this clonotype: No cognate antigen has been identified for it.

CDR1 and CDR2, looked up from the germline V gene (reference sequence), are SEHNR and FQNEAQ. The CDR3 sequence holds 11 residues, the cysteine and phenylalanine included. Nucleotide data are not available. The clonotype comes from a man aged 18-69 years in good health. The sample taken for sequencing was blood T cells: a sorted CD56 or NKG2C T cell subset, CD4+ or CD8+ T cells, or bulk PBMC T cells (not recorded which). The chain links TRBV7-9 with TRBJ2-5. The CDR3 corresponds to CASSARETQYF.